The T cell receptor (beta chain) under discussion was sequenced for a study of technical replicates of blood from a few donors. V lost 5 bases, J lost 0 bases, and 8 bases lay in between. Germline V CDR1 and CDR2: LNHNV, YYDKDF (reference sequence). The CDR3 covers 14 residues. TCRdb keeps only in-frame clones here, not all; method: immunoSEQ multiplex PCR. The sample contains fewer than 60,000 clones, roughly 96% of which appear only once. The sample taken for sequencing was PBMCs. This rearrangement joins TRBV15 to TRBJ1-3, with D unresolved. The TCR was taken from a human donor in good health. Some clones in this sample may be carry-over from other donors' samples. The CDR3 coding sequence is TGTGCCACCAGCGGAGGAGCCTCTGGAAACACCATATATTTT. This gives the protein CATSGGASGNTIYF.